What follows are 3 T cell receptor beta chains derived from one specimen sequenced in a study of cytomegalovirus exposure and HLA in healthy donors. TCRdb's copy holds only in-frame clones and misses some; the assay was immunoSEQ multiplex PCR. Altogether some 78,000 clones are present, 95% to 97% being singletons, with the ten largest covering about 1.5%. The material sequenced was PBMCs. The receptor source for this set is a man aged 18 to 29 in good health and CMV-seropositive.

In DNA, the CDR3 is TGTGCCAGCAGGGCTAGCGGGTTATGGTTCGATGAGCAGTTCTTC. The encoded protein is CASRASGLWFDEQFF. This chain connects TRBV11-2 to TRBJ2-1; 8 nucleotides line up with TRBD2. Germline-derived CDR1 and CDR2 are SGHAT and FQNNGV. Germline trimming cut 6 bases from V and 8 bases from J; bases unmatched to any gene: 12. This CDR3 is built from 15 residues.

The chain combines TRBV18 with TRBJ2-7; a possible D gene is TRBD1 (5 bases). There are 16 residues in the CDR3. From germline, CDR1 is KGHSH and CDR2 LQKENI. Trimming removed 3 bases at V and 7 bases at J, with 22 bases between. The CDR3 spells CASSPLAQGGSREQYF. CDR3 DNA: TGTGCCAGCTCACCGTTGGCTCAGGGTGGGTCTCGAGAGCAGTACTTC.

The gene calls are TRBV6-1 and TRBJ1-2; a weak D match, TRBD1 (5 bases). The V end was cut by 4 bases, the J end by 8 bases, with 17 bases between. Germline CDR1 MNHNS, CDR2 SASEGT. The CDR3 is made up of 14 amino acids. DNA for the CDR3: TGTGCCAGCAGTGTAATACAGGTCCCGACCGGCTACACCTTC. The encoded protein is CASSVIQVPTGYTF.